The 17 T cell receptor beta chains below come from one sample, sequenced in a study of shared clonotypes between healthy human individuals. Profiled with immunoSEQ multiplex PCR; TCRdb holds only in-frame clones, not every one. The sample yields over 95,000 clones, roughly 50% seen once. Sequenced material: PBMCs. Receptor source: a woman aged 40-49 years in good health. Some clones in this sample may be carry-over from other donors' samples.

On this clone: The same CDR3 is also encoded by other DNA sequences in this sample. The chain employs TRBV7-9 and TRBJ2-1; D gene ambiguous. CDR1 and CDR2 from the germline V gene are SEHNR and FQNEAQ (reference sequence). There are 16 residues in the CDR3. Trimming took off 5 bases at V and 5 bases at J, with 19 bases between the two ends. CDR3 coding DNA: TGTGCCAGCAGCGCATTTATTGCAGGCCCCCACAATGAGCAGTTCTTC. Residues: CASSAFIAGPHNEQFF. The full variable domain, in which reference TRBV7-9 and TRBJ2-1 provide the parts outside the CDR3, is DTGVSQNPRHKITKRGQNVTFRCDPISEHNRLYWYRQTLGQGPEFLTYFQNEAQLEKSRLLSDRFSAERPKGSFSTLEIQRTEQGDSAMYLCASSAFIAGPHNEQFFGPGTRLTVL.

The chain links TRBV2 to TRBJ1-5; D ambiguous. V was cut by 6 bases and J by 5 bases, with 17 bases left in between. The CDR3 has 15 amino acids. Per the germline V gene, CDR1 is SNHLY and CDR2 is FYNNEI. The CDR3 sequence is CASRPTASGDQPQHF. The DNA for the CDR3 is TGTGCCAGCAGACCTACTGCCTCGGGCGATCAGCCCCAGCATTTT.

Of note for this clone: This sequence may be a read error, since a much larger clone differs from it by one base. The CDR3 here is CASGAGTGGGEKLFF. Written as DNA, the CDR3 is TGTGCCAGCGGCGCCGGGACAGGGGGCGGTGAAAAACTGTTTTTT. V usage is TRBV11-2 and J usage is TRBJ1-4; 12 positions agree with TRBD1. The length of the CDR3 is 15 residues. Unmatched junction bases numbered 8, after V lost 8 bases and J lost 7 bases. Germline values: CDR1 SGHAT, CDR2 FQNNGV.

The chain couples TRBV7-3 to TRBJ2-7; 11 nucleotides agree with TRBD1. The germline V gene encodes CDR1 SGHTA and CDR2 FQGTGA. Trimming took 4 bases from V and 3 from J; bases not matched to a gene: 2. The CDR3 has 14 residues. The CDR3 spells CASSWDRGNYEQYF. In DNA form, the CDR3 reads TGTGCCAGCAGCTGGGACAGGGGGAACTACGAGCAGTACTTC.

The gene calls are TRBV14 and TRBJ1-2, with D hard to call. CDR1 SGHDN and CDR2 FVKESK come from the germline V gene. The CDR3 length is 16 residues. Trimming took 0 bases from V and 8 from J, leaving 19 bases between them. The CDR3 reads CASSQERRSRWEGYTF. In nucleotides, the CDR3 is TGTGCCAGCAGCCAAGAACGACGGTCGCGATGGGAGGGCTACACCTTC.

This clone was observed many times. V and J are TRBV9 and TRBJ1-5; no definite D call. The CDR3 is 14 residues long. Per the germline V gene, CDR1 is SGDLS and CDR2 is YYNGEE. V lost 6 bases to trimming and J lost 3 bases, with 13 bases between them. The CDR3 loop is CASIPREFNQPQHF. The CDR3 bases are TGTGCCAGCATCCCCCGGGAGTTCAATCAGCCCCAGCATTTT. The entire variable domain, with the rest obtained from reference TRBV9 and TRBJ1-5, is as follows: DSGVTQTPKHLITATGQRVTLRCSPRSGDLSVYWYQQSLDQGLQFLIQYYNGEERAKGNILERFSAQQFPDLHSELNLSSLELGDSALYFCASIPREFNQPQHFGDGTRLSIL.

The sample holds a few counts of this clone. A much larger clonotype is one base distant, so this may be a read error. The sample contains more than one DNA sequence encoding this CDR3. The chain is built from TRBV9 and TRBJ2-5; D is possibly TRBD1 (7 bases). Germline V gives CDR1 SGDLS, CDR2 YYNGEE. This CDR3 spans 15 amino acids. This CDR3 reads CASSVDGRGEETQYF. CDR3 in DNA: TGCGCCAGCAGCGTAGATGGCAGGGGGGAAGAGACCCAGTACTTC.

This chain uses TRBV28 with TRBJ1-2, with D tentatively TRBD1 (6 bases). The CDR3 length is 15 residues. V was pared by 2 bases and J by 1 base, with 11 bases between. Germline lookup yields CDR1 MDHEN and CDR2 SYDVKM. Here the CDR3 DNA reads TGTGCCAGCAGTTTAAGGGGACACCTTAACTATGGCTACACCTTC. It encodes CASSLRGHLNYGYTF.

This chain connects TRBV28 to TRBJ1-4, with D possibly matching TRBD1 (6 bases). Germline CDR1 and CDR2: MDHEN and SYDVKM. This CDR3 contains 17 residues. V lost 4 bases, J lost 7 bases, and 22 bases lay in between. The CDR3 DNA reads TGTGCCAGCAGTTCGGGCCCCTCGGGGGGCGGAGGTGAAAAACTGTTTTTT. As protein: CASSSGPSGGGGEKLFF.

The chain couples TRBV27 to TRBJ1-1; D uncertain. The germline V gene encodes CDR1 MNHEY and CDR2 SMNVEV (reference sequence). The CDR3 is made up of 13 amino acids. V lost 3 bases, J lost 1 base, and 6 bases lay in between. The CDR3 is CASSFPGNTEAFF. In nucleotides, the CDR3 is TGTGCCAGCAGTTTCCCAGGGAACACTGAAGCTTTCTTT.

The DNA of the CDR3 is TGTGCCTGGACCCTAGGGAACAGGGGGTCAGGAGGCTACACCTTC. Amino acid sequence: CAWTLGNRGSGGYTF. This sequence joins TRBV30 and TRBJ1-2; TRBD1 matches at 8 bases. The CDR3 spans 15 residues. V shed 4 bases, J shed 8 bases, and the junction held 15 bases outside the gene matches. Germline values: CDR1 GTSNPN, CDR2 SVGIG (reference sequence).

The genes are TRBV29-1 and TRBJ1-1, with D perhaps TRBD1 (5 bases). Germline CDR1 SQVTM, CDR2 ANQGSEA. This CDR3 comprises 15 residues. V was trimmed by 0 bases and J by 5 bases, leaving 16 bases between them. CDR3 residues: CSVEDLSLGGTEAFF. CDR3 DNA: TGCAGCGTTGAAGATCTCTCCCTGGGGGGGACTGAAGCTTTCTTT.

CDR3 sequence (DNA): TGTGCCAGCAGCCAATCTAGCGGGACCTCCTACGAGCAGTACTTC. Encoded protein: CASSQSSGTSYEQYF. The rearrangement joins TRBV4-2 to TRBJ2-7, with 9 positions matching TRBD2. The CDR3 sequence is 15 residues long. The V and J ends lost 2 bases and 0 bases, in that order; junction bases with no gene match: 2. Germline V gene sequence: CDR1 LGHNA, CDR2 YNFKEQ.

Ten or more counts support this clone. The identical CDR3 is also encoded by other nucleotide sequences in the sample. The V call is TRBV11-2, the J call TRBJ2-3, with TRBD2 identical over 12 bases. CDR3 length: 19 amino acids. Germline values: CDR1 SGHAT, CDR2 FQNNGV. V lost 3 bases to trimming and J lost 0 bases; unmatched junction nucleotides: 10. CDR3 sequence: CASSFERTLAGGSTDTQYF. The CDR3 nucleotides read TGTGCCAGCAGCTTCGAACGGACGCTAGCGGGAGGGAGCACAGATACGCAGTATTTT.

The rearrangement uses TRBV10-3 and TRBJ2-1; D ambiguous. Germline-derived CDR1 and CDR2 are ENHRY and SYGVKD. The CDR3 length is 13 residues. V gave up 0 bases and J gave up 7 bases, with 7 bases separating them. The CDR3 region is CAISESFRNEQFF. CDR3 nucleotide sequence: TGTGCCATCAGTGAGTCGTTTAGAAATGAGCAGTTCTTC.

J is TRBJ2-7 and V is TRBV5-4, with 7 bases fitting TRBD2. The CDR3 sequence is 15 residues long. Germline V gene sequence: CDR1 SGHNT, CDR2 YYREEE (reference sequence). V dropped 0 bases and J dropped 1; count of bases not matched to a gene: 4. The CDR3 nucleotides are TGTGCCAGCAGCTTGGCCGCGGGAGAGTCCTACGAGCAGTACTTC. Translated: CASSLAAGESYEQYF.

This clone came up a few times. The rearrangement joins TRBV5-1 to TRBJ2-7, with D maybe TRBD1 (6 bases). V was trimmed by 2 bases and J by 1 base, leaving 7 bases between them. The CDR3 totals 13 residues. The V gene's germline CDR1 is SGHRS and CDR2 YFSETQ. This chain's CDR3 is CASSLGQSYEQYF. CDR3 coding DNA: TGCGCCAGCAGCTTAGGACAGTCCTACGAGCAGTACTTC.